This T cell receptor (beta chain) was found in a study of vaccination effects on CD4 cells after COVID-19. Following a roughly 11-day culture, CD4+ T cells were purified. SARS-CoV-2 infected the person between March and December 2020, as confirmed by PCR. Of the BNT162b2 and mRNA-1273 vaccines, participants received two doses of one or the other. Assay used: immunoSEQ multiplex PCR; TCRdb lists only in-frame clones, some missing. Of over 35,000 clones listed, 76% are singletons. The CDR3 is 16 residues long. Per germline, CDR1 LGHNT and CDR2 FRNRAP. V lost 0 bases to trimming and J lost 6 bases; unmatched junction nucleotides: 10. With respect to this clone: Its antigen is unknown.

V is TRBV12-5 and J is TRBJ2-7; 8 bases fit TRBD1. The sample in question was CD4+ T cells from PBMCs cultured without peptide, obtained after COVID-19 vaccination. The sequence came from a human donor who had a prior SARS-CoV-2 infection. The CDR3 nucleotides are TGTGCTAGTGGTTTGGTATTAAGGACAGGGACATCCGAGCAGTACTTC. This translates into CASGLVLRTGTSEQYF.